The clone carrying this T cell receptor (beta chain) was found a few times. These data come from a study of blood T cell repertoires in COVID-19. Per the germline V gene, CDR1 is SGHKS and CDR2 is YYEKEE (reference sequence). The CDR3 is 14 amino acids. The V and J ends lost 4 bases and 4 bases, in that order; junction bases with no gene match: 4. Libraries were prepared by immunoSEQ multiplex PCR; TCRdb keeps only in-frame clonotypes and omits some of them. The sample records about 100,000 clones, almost 80% being singletons. This chain connects TRBV5-5 to TRBJ1-5, with 8 nucleotides matching TRBD1. The clonotype was recovered from a man in his sixties or seventies with active or convalescent COVID-19. The source material was peripheral blood. CDR3 sequence reads: CASSTRQGNQPQHF. CDR3 in DNA: TGTGCCAGCAGCACGAGACAGGGGAATCAGCCCCAGCATTTT.